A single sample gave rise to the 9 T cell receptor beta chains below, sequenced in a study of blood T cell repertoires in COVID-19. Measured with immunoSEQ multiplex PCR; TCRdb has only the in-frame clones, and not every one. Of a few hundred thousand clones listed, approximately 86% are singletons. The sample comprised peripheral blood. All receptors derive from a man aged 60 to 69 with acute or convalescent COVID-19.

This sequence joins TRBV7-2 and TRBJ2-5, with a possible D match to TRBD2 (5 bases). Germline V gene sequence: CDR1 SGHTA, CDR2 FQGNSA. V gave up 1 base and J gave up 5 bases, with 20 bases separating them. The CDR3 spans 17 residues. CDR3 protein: CASSLVSTGFVSETQYF. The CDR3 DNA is TGTGCCAGCAGCTTAGTCTCAACGGGGTTCGTATCGGAGACCCAGTACTTC. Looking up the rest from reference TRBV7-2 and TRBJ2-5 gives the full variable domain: GAGVSQSPSNKVTEKGKDVELRCDPISGHTALYWYRQSLGQGLEFLIYFQGNSAPDKSGLPSDRFSAERTGGSVSTLTIQRTQQEDSAVYLCASSLVSTGFVSETQYFGPGTRLLVL.

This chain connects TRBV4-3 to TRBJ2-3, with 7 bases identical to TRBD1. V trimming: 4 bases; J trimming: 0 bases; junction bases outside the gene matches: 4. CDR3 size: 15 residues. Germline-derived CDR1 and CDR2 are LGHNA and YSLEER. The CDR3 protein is CASSRQTGSTDTQYF. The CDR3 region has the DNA TGCGCCAGCAGCCGCCAGACAGGGAGCACAGATACGCAGTATTTT.

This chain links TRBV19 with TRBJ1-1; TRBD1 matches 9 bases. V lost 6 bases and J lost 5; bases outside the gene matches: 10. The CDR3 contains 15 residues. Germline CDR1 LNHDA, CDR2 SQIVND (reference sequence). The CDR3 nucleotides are TGTGCCAGTAGGGGAAGGGGACAGGGAGGTACTGAAGCTTTCTTT. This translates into CASRGRGQGGTEAFF.

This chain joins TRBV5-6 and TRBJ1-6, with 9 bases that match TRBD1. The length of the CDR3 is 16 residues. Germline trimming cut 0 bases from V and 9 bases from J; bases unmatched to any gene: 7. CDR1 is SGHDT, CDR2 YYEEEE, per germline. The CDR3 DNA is TGTGCCAGCAGCTTGGAGAGGGGACAGGGATTTTCACCCCTCCACTTT. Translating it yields CASSLERGQGFSPLHF.

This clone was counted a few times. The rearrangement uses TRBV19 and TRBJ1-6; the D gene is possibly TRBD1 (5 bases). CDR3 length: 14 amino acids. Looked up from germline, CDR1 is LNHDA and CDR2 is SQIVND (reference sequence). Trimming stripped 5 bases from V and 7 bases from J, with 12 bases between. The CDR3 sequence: CASSAVAGNSPLHF. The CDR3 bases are TGTGCCAGTAGTGCTGTGGCAGGGAATTCACCCCTCCACTTT.

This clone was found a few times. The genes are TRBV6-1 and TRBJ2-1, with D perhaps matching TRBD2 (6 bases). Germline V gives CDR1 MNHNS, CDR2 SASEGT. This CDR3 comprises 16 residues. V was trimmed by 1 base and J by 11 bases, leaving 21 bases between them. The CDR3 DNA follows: TGTGCCAGCAGTGAAGGGAGGGTGGGGGTCTACATTAAGCAGTTCTTC. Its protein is CASSEGRVGVYIKQFF.

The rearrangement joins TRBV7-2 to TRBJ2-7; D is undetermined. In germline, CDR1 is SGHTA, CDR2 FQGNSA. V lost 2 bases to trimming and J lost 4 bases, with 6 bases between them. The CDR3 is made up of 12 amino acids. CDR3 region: CASSLFPYEQYF. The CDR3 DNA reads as TGTGCCAGCAGCTTATTTCCATACGAGCAGTACTTC.

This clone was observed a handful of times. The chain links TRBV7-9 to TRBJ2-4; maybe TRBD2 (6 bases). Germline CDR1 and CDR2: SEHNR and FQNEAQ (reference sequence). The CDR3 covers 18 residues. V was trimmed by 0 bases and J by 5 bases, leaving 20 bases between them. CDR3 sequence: CASSLATPWRANENIQYF. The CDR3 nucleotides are TGTGCCAGCAGCTTAGCTACCCCATGGAGGGCGAATGAAAACATTCAGTACTTC.

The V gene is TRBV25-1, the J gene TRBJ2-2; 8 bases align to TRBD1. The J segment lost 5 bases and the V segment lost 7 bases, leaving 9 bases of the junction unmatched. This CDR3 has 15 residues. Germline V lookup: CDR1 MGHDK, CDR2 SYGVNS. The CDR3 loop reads CASTKDRVETGELFF. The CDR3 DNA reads TGTGCCAGCACCAAGGACAGGGTAGAGACCGGGGAGCTGTTTTTT.